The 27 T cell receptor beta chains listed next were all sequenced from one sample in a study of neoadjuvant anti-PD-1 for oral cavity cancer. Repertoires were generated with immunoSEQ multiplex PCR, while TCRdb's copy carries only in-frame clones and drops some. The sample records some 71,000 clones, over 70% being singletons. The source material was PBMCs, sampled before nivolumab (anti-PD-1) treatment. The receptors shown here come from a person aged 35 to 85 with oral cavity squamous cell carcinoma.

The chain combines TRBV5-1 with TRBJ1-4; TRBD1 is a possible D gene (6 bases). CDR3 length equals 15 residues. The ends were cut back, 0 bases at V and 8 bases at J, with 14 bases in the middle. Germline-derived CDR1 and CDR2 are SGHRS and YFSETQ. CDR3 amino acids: CASSLEGRGREKLFF. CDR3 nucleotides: TGCGCCAGCAGCTTGGAGGGCAGGGGAAGAGAAAAACTGTTTTTT. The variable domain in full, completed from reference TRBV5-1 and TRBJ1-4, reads KAGVTQTPRYLIKTRGQQVTLSCSPISGHRSVSWYQQTPGQGLQFLFEYFSETQRNKGNFPGRFSGRQFSNSRSEMNVSTLELGDSALYLCASSLEGRGREKLFFGSGTQLSVL.

Written as DNA, the CDR3 is TGCAGCGCGTACACAGGGGTCACTGAAGCTTTCTTT. Encoded protein: CSAYTGVTEAFF. The rearrangement joins TRBV29-1 to TRBJ1-1, with 7 bases fitting TRBD1. The germline V gene has CDR1 SQVTM and CDR2 ANQGSEA. Trimming cost V 7 bases and J 4 bases; bases outside gene matches: 6. This CDR3 region has 12 residues.

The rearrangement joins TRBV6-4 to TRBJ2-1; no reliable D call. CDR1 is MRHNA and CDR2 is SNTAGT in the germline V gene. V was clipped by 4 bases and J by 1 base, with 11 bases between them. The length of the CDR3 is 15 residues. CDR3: CASSVAVASYNEQFF. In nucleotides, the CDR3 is TGTGCCAGCAGTGTCGCGGTGGCTTCCTACAATGAGCAGTTCTTC.

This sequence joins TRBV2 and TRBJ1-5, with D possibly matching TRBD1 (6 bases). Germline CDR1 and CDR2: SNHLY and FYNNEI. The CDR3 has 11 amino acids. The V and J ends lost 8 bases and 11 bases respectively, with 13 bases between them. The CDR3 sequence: CASGRQAAQHF. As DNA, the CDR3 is TGTGCCAGCGGCCGACAGGCAGCCCAGCATTTT. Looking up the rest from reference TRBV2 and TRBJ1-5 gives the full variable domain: EPEVTQTPSHQVTQMGQEVILRCVPISNHLYFYWYRQILGQKVEFLVSFYNNEISEKSEIFDDQFSVERPDGSNFTLKIRSTKLEDSAMYFCASGRQAAQHFGDGTRLSIL.

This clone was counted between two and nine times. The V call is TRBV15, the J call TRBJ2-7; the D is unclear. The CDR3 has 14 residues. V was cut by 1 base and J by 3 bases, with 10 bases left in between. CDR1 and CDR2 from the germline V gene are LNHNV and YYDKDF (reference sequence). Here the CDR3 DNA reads TGTGCCACCAGCAGAGCTACCGGTGGCTACGAGCAGTACTTC. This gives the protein CATSRATGGYEQYF. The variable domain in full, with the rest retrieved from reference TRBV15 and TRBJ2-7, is DAMVIQNPRYQVTQFGKPVTLSCSQTLNHNVMYWYQQKSSQAPKLLFHYYDKDFNNEADTPDNFQSRRPNTSFCFLDIRSPGLGDTAMYLCATSRATGGYEQYFGPGTRLTVT.

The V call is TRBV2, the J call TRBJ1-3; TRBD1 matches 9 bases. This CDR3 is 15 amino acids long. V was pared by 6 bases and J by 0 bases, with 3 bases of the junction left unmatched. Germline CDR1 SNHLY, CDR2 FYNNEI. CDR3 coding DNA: TGTGCCAGCAGAGGGGACAGGGTCTCTGGAAACACCATATATTTT. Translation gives CASRGDRVSGNTIYF.

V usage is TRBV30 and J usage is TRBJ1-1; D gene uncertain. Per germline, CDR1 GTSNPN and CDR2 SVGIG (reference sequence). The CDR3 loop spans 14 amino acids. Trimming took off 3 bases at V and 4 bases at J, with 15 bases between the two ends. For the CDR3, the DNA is TGTGCCTGGAGGGCCGGCATTCCTGGCACTGAAGCTTTCTTT. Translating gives CAWRAGIPGTEAFF.

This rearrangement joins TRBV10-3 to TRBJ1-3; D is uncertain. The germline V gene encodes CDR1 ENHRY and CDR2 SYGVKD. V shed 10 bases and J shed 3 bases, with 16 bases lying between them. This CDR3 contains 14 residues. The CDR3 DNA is TGTGCCACGCGTCTGGGGTACGATGGAAACACCATATATTTT. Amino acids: CATRLGYDGNTIYF.

The CDR3 DNA is TGTGCCAGCAGTCGGACAGGGTCCCCCCACGAGCAGTACTTC. Translated: CASSRTGSPHEQYF. This chain connects TRBV27 to TRBJ2-7; 8 bases align to TRBD1. J was trimmed by 5 bases and V by 5 bases; bases with no gene match: 8. The CDR3 spans 14 residues. Germline CDR1 reads MNHEY; CDR2 reads SMNVEV (reference sequence).

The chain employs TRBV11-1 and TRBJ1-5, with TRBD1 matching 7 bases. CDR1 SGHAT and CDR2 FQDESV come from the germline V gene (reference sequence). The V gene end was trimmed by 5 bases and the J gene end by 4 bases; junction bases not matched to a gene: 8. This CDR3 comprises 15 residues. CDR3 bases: TGTGCCAGCAGCAAAGGAACAGGGGTGAATCAGCCCCAGCATTTT. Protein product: CASSKGTGVNQPQHF.

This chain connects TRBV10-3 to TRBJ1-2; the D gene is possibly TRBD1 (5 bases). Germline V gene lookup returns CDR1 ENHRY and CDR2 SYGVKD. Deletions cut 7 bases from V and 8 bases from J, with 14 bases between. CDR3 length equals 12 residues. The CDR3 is CAITRDLDGYTF. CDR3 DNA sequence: TGTGCCATCACCAGGGACCTGGACGGCTACACCTTC.

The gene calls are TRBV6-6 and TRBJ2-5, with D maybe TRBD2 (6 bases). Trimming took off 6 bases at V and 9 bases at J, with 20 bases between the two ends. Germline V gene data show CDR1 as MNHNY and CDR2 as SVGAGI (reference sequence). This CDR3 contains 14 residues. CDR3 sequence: CASRPWVQGRSQYF. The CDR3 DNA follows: TGTGCCAGCAGGCCATGGGTCCAAGGGAGGTCCCAGTACTTC.

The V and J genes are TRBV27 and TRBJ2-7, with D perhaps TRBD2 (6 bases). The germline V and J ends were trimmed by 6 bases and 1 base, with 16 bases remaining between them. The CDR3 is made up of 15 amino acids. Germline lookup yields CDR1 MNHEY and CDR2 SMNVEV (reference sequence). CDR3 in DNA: TGTGCCAGCAGCTCCGGGACTTCGGTTTCCTACGAGCAGTACTTC. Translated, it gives CASSSGTSVSYEQYF.

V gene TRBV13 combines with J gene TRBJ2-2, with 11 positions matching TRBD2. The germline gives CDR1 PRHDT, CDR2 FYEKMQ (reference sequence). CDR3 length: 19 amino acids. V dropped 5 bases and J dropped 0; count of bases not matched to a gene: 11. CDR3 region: CASSHLPGLADANTGELFF. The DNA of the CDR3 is TGTGCCAGCAGCCACCTACCGGGACTAGCGGACGCGAACACCGGGGAGCTGTTTTTT.

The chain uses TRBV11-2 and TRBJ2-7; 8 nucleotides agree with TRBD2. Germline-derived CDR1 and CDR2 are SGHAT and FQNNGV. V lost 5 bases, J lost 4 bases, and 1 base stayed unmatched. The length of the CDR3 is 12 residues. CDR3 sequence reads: CASSRGGYEQYF. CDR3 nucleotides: TGTGCCAGCAGCCGGGGGGGGTACGAGCAGTACTTC.

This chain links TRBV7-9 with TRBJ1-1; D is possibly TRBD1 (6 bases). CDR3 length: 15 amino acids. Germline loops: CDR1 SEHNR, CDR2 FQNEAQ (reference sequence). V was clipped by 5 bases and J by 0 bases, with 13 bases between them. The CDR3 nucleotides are TGTGCCAGCAGCCCAAGACAGGCTATGAACACTGAAGCTTTCTTT. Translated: CASSPRQAMNTEAFF.

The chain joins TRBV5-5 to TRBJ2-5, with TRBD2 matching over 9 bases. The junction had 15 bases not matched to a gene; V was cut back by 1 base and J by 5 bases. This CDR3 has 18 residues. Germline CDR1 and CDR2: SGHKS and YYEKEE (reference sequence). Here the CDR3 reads CASSLLRSGGRARETQYF. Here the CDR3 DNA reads TGTGCCAGCAGCTTGCTTAGGTCGGGCGGGAGGGCCCGGGAGACCCAGTACTTC.

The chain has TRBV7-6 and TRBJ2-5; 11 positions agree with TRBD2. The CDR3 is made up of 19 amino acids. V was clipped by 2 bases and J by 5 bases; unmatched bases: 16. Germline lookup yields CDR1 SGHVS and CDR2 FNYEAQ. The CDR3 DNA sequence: TGTGCCAGCAGCTTACCAAGAGTTTATAGCGGGAGGGCCGAGGAGACCCAGTACTTC. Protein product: CASSLPRVYSGRAEETQYF.

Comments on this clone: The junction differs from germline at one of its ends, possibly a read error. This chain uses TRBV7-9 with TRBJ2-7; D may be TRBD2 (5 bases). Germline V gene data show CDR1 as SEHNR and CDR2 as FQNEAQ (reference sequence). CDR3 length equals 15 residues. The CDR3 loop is CASSVATTGPYEQYF. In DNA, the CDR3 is TGTGCCAGCAGCGTAGCGACTACCGGCCCCTACGAGCAGTACTTC.

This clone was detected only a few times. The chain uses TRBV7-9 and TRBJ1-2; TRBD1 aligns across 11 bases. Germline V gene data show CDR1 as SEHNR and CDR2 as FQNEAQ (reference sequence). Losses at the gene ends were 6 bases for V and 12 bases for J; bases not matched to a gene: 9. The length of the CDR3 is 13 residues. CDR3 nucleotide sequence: TGTGCCAGCAGTTCCCTCCGGGACAGGGGGAACACCTTC. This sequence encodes CASSSLRDRGNTF. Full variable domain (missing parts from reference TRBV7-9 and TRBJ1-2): DTGVSQNPRHKITKRGQNVTFRCDPISEHNRLYWYRQTLGQGPEFLTYFQNEAQLEKSRLLSDRFSAERPKGSFSTLEIQRTEQGDSAMYLCASSSLRDRGNTFGSGTRLTVV.

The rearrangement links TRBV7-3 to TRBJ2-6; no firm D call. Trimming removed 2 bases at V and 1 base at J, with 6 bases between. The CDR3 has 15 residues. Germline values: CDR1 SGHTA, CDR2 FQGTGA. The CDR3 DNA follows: TGTGCCAGCAGCTTAGGCTCGTCTGGGGCCAACGTCCTGACTTTC. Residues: CASSLGSSGANVLTF.

In DNA form, the CDR3 reads TGTGCCAGCACCCCGTGGACAGAAACCTACGAGCAGTACTTC. This codes for CASTPWTETYEQYF. The chain employs TRBV7-8 and TRBJ2-7, with TRBD1 as a possible D gene (6 bases). CDR3 length equals 14 residues. Germline V CDR1 and CDR2: SGHVS, FQNEAQ. Trimming shortened V by 7 bases and J by 2 bases, and 15 bases separated the two germline ends. The entire variable domain, with the rest obtained from reference TRBV7-8 and TRBJ2-7, is as follows: GAGVSQSPRYKVAKRGQDVALRCDPISGHVSLFWYQQALGQGPEFLTYFQNEAQLDKSGLPSDRFFAERPEGSVSTLKIQRTQQEDSAVYLCASTPWTETYEQYFGPGTRLTVT.

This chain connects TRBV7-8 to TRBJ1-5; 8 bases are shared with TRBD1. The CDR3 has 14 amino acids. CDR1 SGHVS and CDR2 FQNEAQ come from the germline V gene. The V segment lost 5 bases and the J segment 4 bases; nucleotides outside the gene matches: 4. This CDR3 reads CASSLDRENQPQHF. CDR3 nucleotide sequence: TGTGCCAGCAGCCTGGACAGGGAAAATCAGCCCCAGCATTTT. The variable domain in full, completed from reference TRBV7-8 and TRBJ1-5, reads GAGVSQSPRYKVAKRGQDVALRCDPISGHVSLFWYQQALGQGPEFLTYFQNEAQLDKSGLPSDRFFAERPEGSVSTLKIQRTQQEDSAVYLCASSLDRENQPQHFGDGTRLSIL.

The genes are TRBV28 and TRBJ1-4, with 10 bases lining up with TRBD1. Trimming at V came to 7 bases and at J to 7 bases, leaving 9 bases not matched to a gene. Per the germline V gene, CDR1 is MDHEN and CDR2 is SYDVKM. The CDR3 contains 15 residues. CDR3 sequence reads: CASKGGGQGFEKLFF. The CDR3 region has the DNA TGTGCCAGCAAAGGAGGGGGACAGGGGTTTGAAAAACTGTTTTTT.

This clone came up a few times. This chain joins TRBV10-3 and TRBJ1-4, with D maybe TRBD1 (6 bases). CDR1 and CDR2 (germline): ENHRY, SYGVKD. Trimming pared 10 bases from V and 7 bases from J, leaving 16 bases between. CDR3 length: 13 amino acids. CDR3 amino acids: CATGGGPGEKLFF. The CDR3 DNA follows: TGTGCCACCGGGGGCGGGCCAGGTGAAAAACTGTTTTTT.

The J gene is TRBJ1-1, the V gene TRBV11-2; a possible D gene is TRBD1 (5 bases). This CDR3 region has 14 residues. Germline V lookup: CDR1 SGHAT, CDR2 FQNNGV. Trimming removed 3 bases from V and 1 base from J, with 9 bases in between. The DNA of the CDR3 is TGTGCCAGCAGCTTTGTAAGGGGGAACACTGAAGCTTTCTTT. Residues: CASSFVRGNTEAFF.

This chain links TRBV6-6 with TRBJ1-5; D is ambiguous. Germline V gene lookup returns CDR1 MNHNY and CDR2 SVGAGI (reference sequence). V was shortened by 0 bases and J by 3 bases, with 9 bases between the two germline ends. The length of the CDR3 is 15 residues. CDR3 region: CASSYSREINQPQHF. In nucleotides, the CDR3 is TGTGCCAGCAGTTACTCGAGGGAGATCAATCAGCCCCAGCATTTT.